This T cell receptor beta chain was observed in a study of shared T cell receptors in the human thymus. There are 15 residues in the CDR3. CDR1 and CDR2 from the germline V gene are SEHNR and FQNEAQ (reference sequence). V lost 4 bases, J lost 0 bases, and 12 bases lay in between. Sequencing used immunoSEQ multiplex PCR; TCRdb keeps in-frame clones, though not all of them. The table lists 640,000 or so clones, about 87% of them singletons. These same data were also listed under a study on human thymus T cells.

The source of this sequence is a boy in the first two years of life with a congenital heart defect. This chain links TRBV7-9 with TRBJ1-1; tentatively, D is TRBD1 (5 bases). The sequenced sample was thymocytes. The chain's CDR3 is CASSSPGRVNTEAFF. The DNA for the CDR3 is TGTGCCAGCAGCTCGCCCGGCAGGGTGAACACTGAAGCTTTCTTT.